This TCR beta chain stems from a study of blood T cell repertoires in COVID-19. Overall study: Spain, Italy and the United States supplied samples that represented acute and convalescent COVID-19.

The CDR3 runs 14 residues. Trimming removed 5 bases from V and 4 bases from J, with 14 bases in between. Per germline, CDR1 SGHAT and CDR2 FQNNGV. The authors' processing: Using reference gene primer amplification, nucleated cell counts were estimated. This table comes from immunoSEQ multiplex PCR, and its TCRdb copy is limited to in-frame clones, with some not included. V and J calls and clone size are copied from that table; D and trimming were computed from the DNA. The sample records some 190,000 clones, around 76% being singletons. The participants were between 18 and 89 years old and came from under 25 US areas.

Sequencing input: PBMCs or T cells enriched from blood (not recorded which). This sequence was found in a woman aged 45-65 years with acute COVID-19. The chain combines TRBV11-2 with TRBJ1-1, with D unresolved. The CDR3 sequence is CASSTPGRFTEAFF. The DNA for the CDR3 is TGTGCCAGCAGCACCCCCGGGAGGTTCACTGAAGCTTTCTTT.